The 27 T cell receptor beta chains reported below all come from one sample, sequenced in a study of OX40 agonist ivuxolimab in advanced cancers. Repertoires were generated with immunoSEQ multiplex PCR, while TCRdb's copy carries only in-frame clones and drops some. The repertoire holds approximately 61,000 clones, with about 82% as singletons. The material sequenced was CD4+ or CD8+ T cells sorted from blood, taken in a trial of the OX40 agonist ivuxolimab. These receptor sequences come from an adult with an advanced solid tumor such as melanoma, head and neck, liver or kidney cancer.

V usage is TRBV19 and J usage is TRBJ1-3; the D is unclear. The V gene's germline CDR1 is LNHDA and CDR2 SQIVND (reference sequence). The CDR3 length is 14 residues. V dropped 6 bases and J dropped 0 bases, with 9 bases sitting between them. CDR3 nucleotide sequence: TGTGCCAGTAGCCCACAGTCCTCTGGAAACACCATATATTTT. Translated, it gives CASSPQSSGNTIYF.

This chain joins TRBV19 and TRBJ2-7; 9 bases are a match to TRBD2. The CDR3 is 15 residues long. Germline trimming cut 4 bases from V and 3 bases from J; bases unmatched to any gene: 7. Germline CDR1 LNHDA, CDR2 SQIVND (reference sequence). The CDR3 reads CASSTTSGPYYEQYV. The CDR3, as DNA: TGTGCCAGTAGTACGACTAGCGGTCCGTACTACGAGCAGTACGTC.

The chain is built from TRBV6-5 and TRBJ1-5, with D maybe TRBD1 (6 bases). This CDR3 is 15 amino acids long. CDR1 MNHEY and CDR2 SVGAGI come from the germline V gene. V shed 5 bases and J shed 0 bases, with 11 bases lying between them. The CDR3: CASSKFRGSNQPQHF. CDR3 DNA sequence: TGTGCCAGCAGTAAATTCAGGGGTAGCAATCAGCCCCAGCATTTT.

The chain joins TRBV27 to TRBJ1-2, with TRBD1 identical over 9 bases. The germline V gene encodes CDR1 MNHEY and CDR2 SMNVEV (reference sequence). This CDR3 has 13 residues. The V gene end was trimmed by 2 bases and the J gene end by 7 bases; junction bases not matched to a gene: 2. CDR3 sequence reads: CASSLNRGLGYTF. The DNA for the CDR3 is TGTGCCAGCAGTTTAAACAGGGGGCTTGGCTACACCTTC.

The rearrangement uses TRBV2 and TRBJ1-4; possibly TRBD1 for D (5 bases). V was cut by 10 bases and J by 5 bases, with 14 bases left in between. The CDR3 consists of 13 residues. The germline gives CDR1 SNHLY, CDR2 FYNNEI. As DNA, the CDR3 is TGTGCCACACAGGCGGGGGGGAATGAAAAACTGTTTTTT. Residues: CATQAGGNEKLFF.

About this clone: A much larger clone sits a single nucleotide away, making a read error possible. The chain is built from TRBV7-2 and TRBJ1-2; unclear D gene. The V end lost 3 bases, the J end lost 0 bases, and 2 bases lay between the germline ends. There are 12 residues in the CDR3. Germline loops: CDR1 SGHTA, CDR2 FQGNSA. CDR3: CASSFSNYGYTF. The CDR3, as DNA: TGTGCCAGCAGCTTTTCTAACTATGGCTACACCTTC.

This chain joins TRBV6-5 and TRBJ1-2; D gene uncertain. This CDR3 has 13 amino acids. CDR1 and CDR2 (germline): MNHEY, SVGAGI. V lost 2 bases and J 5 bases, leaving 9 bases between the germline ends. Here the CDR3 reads CASSYNTGYGYTF. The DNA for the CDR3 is TGTGCCAGCAGTTACAACACGGGTTATGGCTACACCTTC.

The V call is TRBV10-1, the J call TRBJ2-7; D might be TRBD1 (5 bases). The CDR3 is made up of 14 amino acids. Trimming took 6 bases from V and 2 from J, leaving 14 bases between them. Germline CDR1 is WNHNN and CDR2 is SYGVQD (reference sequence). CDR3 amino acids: CASSVGQLPYEQYV. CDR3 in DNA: TGCGCCAGCAGCGTCGGACAACTCCCCTACGAGCAGTACGTC.

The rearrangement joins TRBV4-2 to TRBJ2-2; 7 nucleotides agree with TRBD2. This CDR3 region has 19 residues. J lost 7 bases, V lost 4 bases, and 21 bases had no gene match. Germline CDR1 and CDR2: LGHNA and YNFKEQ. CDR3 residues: CASSLYPGRPERSDGELFF. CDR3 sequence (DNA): TGTGCCAGCAGCCTATACCCCGGGAGGCCTGAAAGAAGTGACGGGGAGCTGTTTTTT.

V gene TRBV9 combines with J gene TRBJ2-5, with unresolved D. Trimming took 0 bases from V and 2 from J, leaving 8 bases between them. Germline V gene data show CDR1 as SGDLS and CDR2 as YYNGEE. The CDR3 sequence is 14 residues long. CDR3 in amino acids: CASSVGFPQETQYF. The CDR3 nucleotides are TGTGCCAGCAGCGTAGGATTTCCTCAAGAGACCCAGTACTTC.

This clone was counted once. CDR3 DNA: TGTGCCAGCAGTGAGAACGGAGCCTATGGCTACACCTTC. Translating gives CASSENGAYGYTF. The rearrangement joins TRBV6-1 to TRBJ1-2; D is uncertain. V was trimmed by 3 bases and J by 4 bases, leaving 9 bases between them. CDR1 is MNHNS, CDR2 SASEGT, per germline. The CDR3 has 13 amino acids.

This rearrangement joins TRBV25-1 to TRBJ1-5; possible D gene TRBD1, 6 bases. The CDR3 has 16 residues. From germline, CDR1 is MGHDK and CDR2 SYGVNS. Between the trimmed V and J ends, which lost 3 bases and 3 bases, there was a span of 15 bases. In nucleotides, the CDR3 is TGTGCCAGCAGTGACGCCGGGACAAACTACAATCAGCCCCAGCATTTT. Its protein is CASSDAGTNYNQPQHF.

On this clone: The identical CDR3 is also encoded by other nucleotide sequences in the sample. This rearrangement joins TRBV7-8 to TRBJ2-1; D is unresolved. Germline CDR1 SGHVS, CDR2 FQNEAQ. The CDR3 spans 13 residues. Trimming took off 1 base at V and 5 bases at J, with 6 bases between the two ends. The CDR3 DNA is TGTGCCAGCAGCTTAGGACGAAACAATGAGCAGTTCTTC. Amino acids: CASSLGRNNEQFF.

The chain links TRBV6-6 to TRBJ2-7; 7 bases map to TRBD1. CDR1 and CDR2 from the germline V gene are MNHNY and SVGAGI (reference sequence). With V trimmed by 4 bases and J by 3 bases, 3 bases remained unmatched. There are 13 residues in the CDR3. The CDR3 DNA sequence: TGTGCCAGCAGTTCAGACAGGGTCTACGAGCAGTACGTC. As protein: CASSSDRVYEQYV.

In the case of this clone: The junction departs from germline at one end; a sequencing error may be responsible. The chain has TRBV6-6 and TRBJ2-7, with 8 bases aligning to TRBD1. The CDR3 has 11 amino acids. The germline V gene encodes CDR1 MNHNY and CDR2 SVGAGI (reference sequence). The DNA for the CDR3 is TGTGCCAGCAGTTACGCGACAGGGGAGCTCTTC. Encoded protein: CASSYATGELF.

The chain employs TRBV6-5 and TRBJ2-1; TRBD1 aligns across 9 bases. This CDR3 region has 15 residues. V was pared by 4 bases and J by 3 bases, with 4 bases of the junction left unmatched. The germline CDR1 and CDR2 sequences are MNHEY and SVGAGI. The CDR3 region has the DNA TGTGCCAGCAGTTCGGACAGGGGTTTCTACAATGAGCAGTTCTTC. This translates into CASSSDRGFYNEQFF.

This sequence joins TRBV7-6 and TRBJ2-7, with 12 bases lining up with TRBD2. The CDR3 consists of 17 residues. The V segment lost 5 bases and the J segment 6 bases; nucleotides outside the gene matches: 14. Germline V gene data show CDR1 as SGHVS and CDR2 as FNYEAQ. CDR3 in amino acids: CASSPSSGRGNYGEQYF. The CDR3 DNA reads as TGTGCCAGCAGCCCCTCTAGCGGGAGGGGGAACTACGGCGAGCAGTACTTC.

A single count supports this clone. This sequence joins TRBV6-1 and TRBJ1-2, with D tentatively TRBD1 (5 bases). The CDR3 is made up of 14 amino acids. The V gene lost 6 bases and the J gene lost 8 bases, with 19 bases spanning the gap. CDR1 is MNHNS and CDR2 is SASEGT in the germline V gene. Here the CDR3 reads CASSQKGRDEGYTF. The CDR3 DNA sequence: TGTGCCAGCAGCCAAAAGGGCAGGGATGAAGGCTACACCTTC.

Written as DNA, the CDR3 is TGTGCCAGCAGCCTCTTCCCGACAGGGGTTGGGGATACGCAGTATTTT. Its protein is CASSLFPTGVGDTQYF. The chain links TRBV5-4 to TRBJ2-3, with TRBD1 identical over 8 bases. Germline CDR1 is SGHNT and CDR2 is YYREEE (reference sequence). The CDR3 totals 16 residues. The V gene end was trimmed by 4 bases and the J gene end by 6 bases; junction bases not matched to a gene: 13.

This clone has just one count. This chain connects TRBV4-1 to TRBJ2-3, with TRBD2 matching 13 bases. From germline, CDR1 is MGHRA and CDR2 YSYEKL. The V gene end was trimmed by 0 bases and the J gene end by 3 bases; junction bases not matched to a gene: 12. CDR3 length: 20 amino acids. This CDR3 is CASSQDPWAGLAGRTDTQYF. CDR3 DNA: TGCGCCAGCAGCCAAGATCCCTGGGCGGGACTAGCGGGAAGGACAGATACGCAGTATTTT.

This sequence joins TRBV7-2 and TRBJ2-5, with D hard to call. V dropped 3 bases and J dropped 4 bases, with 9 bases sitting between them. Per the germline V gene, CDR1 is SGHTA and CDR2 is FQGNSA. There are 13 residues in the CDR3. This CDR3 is CASSFPERETQYF. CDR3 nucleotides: TGTGCCAGCAGCTTTCCGGAGCGAGAGACCCAGTACTTC.

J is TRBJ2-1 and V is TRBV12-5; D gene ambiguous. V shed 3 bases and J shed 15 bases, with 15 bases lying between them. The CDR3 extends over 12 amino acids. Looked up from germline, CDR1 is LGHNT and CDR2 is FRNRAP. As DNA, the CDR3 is TGTGCTAGTGGTTTCCTCACGCAGCAAATGTTCTTC. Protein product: CASGFLTQQMFF.

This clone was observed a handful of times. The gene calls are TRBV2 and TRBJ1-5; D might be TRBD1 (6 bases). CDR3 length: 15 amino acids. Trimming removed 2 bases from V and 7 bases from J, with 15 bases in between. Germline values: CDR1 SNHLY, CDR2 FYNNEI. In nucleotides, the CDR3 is TGTGCCAGCAGTGAACAGGGGCTAGGGTACCAGCCCCAGCATTTT. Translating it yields CASSEQGLGYQPQHF. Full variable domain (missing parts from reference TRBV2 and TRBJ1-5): EPEVTQTPSHQVTQMGQEVILRCVPISNHLYFYWYRQILGQKVEFLVSFYNNEISEKSEIFDDQFSVERPDGSNFTLKIRSTKLEDSAMYFCASSEQGLGYQPQHFGDGTRLSIL.

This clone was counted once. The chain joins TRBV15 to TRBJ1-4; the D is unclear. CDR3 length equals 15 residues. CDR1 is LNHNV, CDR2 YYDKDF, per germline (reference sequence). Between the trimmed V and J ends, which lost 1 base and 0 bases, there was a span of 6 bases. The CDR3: CATSRGGATNEKLFF. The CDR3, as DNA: TGTGCCACCAGCAGAGGGGGTGCAACTAATGAAAAACTGTTTTTT. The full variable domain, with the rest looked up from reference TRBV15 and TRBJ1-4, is DAMVIQNPRYQVTQFGKPVTLSCSQTLNHNVMYWYQQKSSQAPKLLFHYYDKDFNNEADTPDNFQSRRPNTSFCFLDIRSPGLGDTAMYLCATSRGGATNEKLFFGSGTQLSVL.

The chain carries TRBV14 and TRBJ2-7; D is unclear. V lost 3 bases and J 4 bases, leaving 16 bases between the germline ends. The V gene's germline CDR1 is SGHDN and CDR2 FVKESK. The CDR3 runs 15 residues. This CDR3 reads CASSHYGSKGYEQYF. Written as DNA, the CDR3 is TGTGCCAGCAGCCATTACGGATCTAAAGGGTACGAGCAGTACTTC.

The CDR3 reads CASSFSSSGLYNEQFF. The CDR3 DNA sequence: TGTGCCAGCAGCTTTTCGTCTAGCGGGTTGTACAATGAGCAGTTCTTC. The rearrangement joins TRBV11-2 to TRBJ2-1; TRBD2 agrees at 8 bases. Per the germline V gene, CDR1 is SGHAT and CDR2 is FQNNGV. V lost 3 bases to trimming and J lost 4 bases; unmatched junction nucleotides: 8. The CDR3 runs 16 residues.

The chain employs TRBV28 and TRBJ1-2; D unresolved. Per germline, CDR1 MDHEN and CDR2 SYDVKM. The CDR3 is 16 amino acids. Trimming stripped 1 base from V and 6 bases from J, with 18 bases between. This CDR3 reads CASSLLGRRGLDGYTF. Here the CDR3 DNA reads TGTGCCAGCAGTTTATTGGGCCGCCGAGGTCTTGATGGCTACACCTTC.